This T cell receptor (beta chain) was captured by sequencing in a study of cytomegalovirus exposure and HLA in healthy donors. The germline V gene has CDR1 MNHEY and CDR2 SVGAGI. Trimming at V came to 2 bases and at J to 6 bases, leaving 8 bases not matched to a gene. The CDR3 is made up of 16 amino acids. PCR primers comprised 60 Vbeta and 13 Jbeta primers. Assay: immunoSEQ multiplex PCR; the TCRdb copy retains only in-frame clones and omits some. Recorded for this sample: about 170,000 clones. This sequence joins TRBV6-5 and TRBJ2-1; TRBD2 agrees at 9 bases. The sequence was collected from a woman aged 18-29 years in good health and CMV-seropositive. The specimen was PBMCs. The CDR3 nucleotides are TGTGCCAGCAGTTACCCCCTCGGACTAGCGATCAATGAGCAGTTCTTC. Its translation is CASSYPLGLAINEQFF.